These 9 T cell receptor beta chains share one sample of origin, sequenced in a study of cytomegalovirus exposure and HLA in healthy donors. 13 Jbeta primers and 60 Vbeta primers were used for the PCR. Some clones are missing from TCRdb's copy, which holds only in-frame ones; the method was immunoSEQ multiplex PCR. Found here are under 150,000 clones, 75% to 85% of them singletons; the top ten hold around 1.8%. Input material: PBMCs. These receptors were taken from a female donor in good health and CMV-seropositive.

The chain links TRBV6-1 to TRBJ1-5; D gene unclear. Germline-derived CDR1 and CDR2 are MNHNS and SASEGT. This CDR3 is 13 amino acids long. Trimming took off 3 bases at V and 3 bases at J, with 6 bases between the two ends. The CDR3 coding sequence is TGTGCCAGCAGTGACTTTATCAATCAGCCCCAGCATTTT. Translation gives CASSDFINQPQHF.

The gene calls are TRBV2 and TRBJ1-2; maybe TRBD1 (6 bases). The V gene's germline CDR1 is SNHLY and CDR2 FYNNEI. CDR3 length: 13 residues. V lost 0 bases and J 7 bases, leaving 9 bases between the germline ends. The CDR3 protein is CASSEAGGFGYTF. The CDR3 DNA reads as TGTGCCAGCAGTGAAGCAGGGGGTTTTGGCTACACCTTC.

The chain combines TRBV5-1 with TRBJ2-2, with 10 bases lining up with TRBD1. V dropped 3 bases and J dropped 4; count of bases not matched to a gene: 6. This CDR3 has 16 amino acids. Per germline, CDR1 SGHRS and CDR2 YFSETQ. CDR3 nucleotides: TGCGCCAGCAGCTCCGGAAGGACAGGGGGCACCGGGGAGCTGTTTTTT. It is translated as CASSSGRTGGTGELFF.

V usage is TRBV6-5 and J usage is TRBJ2-3; weak D call: TRBD1 (6 bases). The CDR3 has 13 amino acids. Deletions cut 7 bases from V and 6 bases from J, with 14 bases between. CDR1 MNHEY and CDR2 SVGAGI come from the germline V gene. CDR3 region: CASTRQAQDTQYF. CDR3 DNA sequence: TGTGCCAGCACGAGACAGGCCCAGGATACGCAGTATTTT.

The chain carries TRBV6-1 and TRBJ2-2, with TRBD2 matching 8 bases. Looked up from germline, CDR1 is MNHNS and CDR2 is SASEGT. V shed 6 bases, J shed 0 bases, and the junction held 3 bases outside the gene matches. The CDR3 extends over 15 amino acids. Here the CDR3 reads CASRTGLANTGELFF. The CDR3 coding sequence is TGTGCCAGCAGGACGGGACTAGCGAACACCGGGGAGCTGTTTTTT.

This clone was observed a handful of times. The chain joins TRBV28 to TRBJ1-1; possible D gene TRBD1, 5 bases. The germline gives CDR1 MDHEN, CDR2 SYDVKM. The V and J ends lost 2 bases and 11 bases respectively, with 18 bases between them. The CDR3 is 14 residues long. The CDR3 DNA reads as TGTGCCAGCAGTTTAGGGGCCGGTGGGGTGGGGGCTTTCTTT. It translates to CASSLGAGGVGAFF.

Remarks on this clone: One end of the junction is discordant with germline, which a read error may explain. This chain connects TRBV2 to TRBJ2-2; D possibly matches TRBD1 or TRBD2 (6 bases each). Germline V gene sequence: CDR1 SNHLY, CDR2 FYNNEI. CDR3 length: 15 residues. The CDR3 region is CAGRRGLLNTGELFF. The CDR3 DNA sequence: TGTGCCGGCAGGAGGGGGTTGCTGAACACCGGGGAGCTGTTTTTT.

This chain connects TRBV10-2 to TRBJ2-7; 9 positions agree with TRBD1. J lost 3 bases, V lost 10 bases, and 13 bases had no gene match. This CDR3 has 15 residues. The germline V gene has CDR1 WSHSY and CDR2 SAAADI. The CDR3 nucleotides read TGCGCCACCTTCGGACAGGGGCCAACTTACTACGAGCAGTACTTC. It codes for CATFGQGPTYYEQYF.

The chain carries TRBV29-1 and TRBJ2-1, with no clear D. Trimming took off 3 bases at V and 10 bases at J, with 10 bases between the two ends. Looked up from germline, CDR1 is SQVTM and CDR2 is ANQGSEA. This CDR3 region has 11 residues. CDR3 DNA: TGCAGCGTTGAGCTCGTACAGGAGCAGTTCTTC. It specifies CSVELVQEQFF.